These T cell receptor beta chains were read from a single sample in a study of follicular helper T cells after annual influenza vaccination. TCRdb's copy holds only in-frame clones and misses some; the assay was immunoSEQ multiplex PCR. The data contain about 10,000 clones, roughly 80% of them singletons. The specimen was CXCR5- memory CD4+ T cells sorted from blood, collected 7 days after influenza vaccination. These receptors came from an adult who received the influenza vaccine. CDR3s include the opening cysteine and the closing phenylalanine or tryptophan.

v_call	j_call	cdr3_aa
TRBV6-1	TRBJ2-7	CASITAGGNGEQYF
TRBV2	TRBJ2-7	CASSPGQGRYEQYF
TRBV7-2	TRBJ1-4	CASSRQGIVGNEKLFF
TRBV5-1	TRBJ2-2	CASRPFSLNTGELFF
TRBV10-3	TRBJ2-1	CAISRSNTDNEQFF
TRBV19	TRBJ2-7	CASSIMEGGYEQYF
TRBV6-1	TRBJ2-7	CASSGHRDSPSF
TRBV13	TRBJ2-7	CASSLNQMSNF
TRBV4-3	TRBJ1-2	CASSPWTGANYGYTF
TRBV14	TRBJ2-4	CASSRYRDRDIQYF
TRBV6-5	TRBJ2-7	CASSLVRSYEQYF
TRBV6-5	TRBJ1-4	CASSRRGANEKLFF
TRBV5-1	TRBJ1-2	CASSPIGYSYGYTF
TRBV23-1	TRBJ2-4	CASSQSGTGGNIQYF
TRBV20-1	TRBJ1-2	CSAAAGIGYTF
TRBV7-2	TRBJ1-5	CASSMGGGSNQPQHF
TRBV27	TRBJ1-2	CASSLLGQGAGGYTF
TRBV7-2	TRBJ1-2	CASSLMGQGDYGYTF
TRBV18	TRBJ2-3	CASSPFQGAGTDTQYF
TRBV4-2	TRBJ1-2	CASSQLSSFGYTF
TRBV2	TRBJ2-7	CASSDVAAGNYEQYF
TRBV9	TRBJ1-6	CASSAASNSPLHF
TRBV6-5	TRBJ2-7	CASSPRTSGGDEQYF
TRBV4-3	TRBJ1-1	CASSQTGGIGEAFF
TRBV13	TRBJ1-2	CASSLVPTGGRTGYTF
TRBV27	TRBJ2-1	CASSDSGGAYEQFF
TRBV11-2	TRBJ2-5	CASSFVEQETQYF
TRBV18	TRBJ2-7	CASSRGTGYSYEQYF
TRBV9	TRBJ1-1	CASSVLANTEAFF